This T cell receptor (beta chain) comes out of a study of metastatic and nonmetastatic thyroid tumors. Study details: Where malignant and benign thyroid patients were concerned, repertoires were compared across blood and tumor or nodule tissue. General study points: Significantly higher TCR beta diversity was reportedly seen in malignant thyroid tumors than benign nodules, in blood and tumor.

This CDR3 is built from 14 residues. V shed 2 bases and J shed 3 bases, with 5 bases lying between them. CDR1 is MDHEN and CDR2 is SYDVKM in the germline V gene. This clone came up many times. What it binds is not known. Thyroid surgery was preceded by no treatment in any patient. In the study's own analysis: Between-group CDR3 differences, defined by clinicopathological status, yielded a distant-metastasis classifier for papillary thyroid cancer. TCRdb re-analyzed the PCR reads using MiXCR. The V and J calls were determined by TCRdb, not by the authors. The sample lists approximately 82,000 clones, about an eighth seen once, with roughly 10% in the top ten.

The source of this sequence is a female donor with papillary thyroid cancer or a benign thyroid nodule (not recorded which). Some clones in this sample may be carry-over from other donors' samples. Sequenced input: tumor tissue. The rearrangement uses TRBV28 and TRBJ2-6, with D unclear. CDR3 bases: TGTGCCAGCAGTTTAACTTATGGGGCCAACGTCCTGACTTTC. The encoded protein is CASSLTYGANVLTF.